This entry is about one T cell receptor (beta chain). Antigen specificity is unknown. This CDR3 comprises 15 residues. Trimming removed 5 bases at V and 2 bases at J, with 13 bases between. Per the germline V gene, CDR1 is KGHSH and CDR2 is LQKENI. These data are taken from a study of OX40 agonist ivuxolimab in advanced cancers. Study summary: Dosing consisted of intravenous ivuxolimab at 0.01 to 10 mg/kg every 2 weeks. Prior therapy, whether anti-PD-1, anti-PD-L1 or anti-CTLA-4, was allowed, and 40% had some.

Study findings and constraints: Also present in some nonresponders was a low level of normalized T-cell clonal expansion.

Clones were read by immunoSEQ multiplex PCR, and TCRdb kept only the in-frame ones, dropping some. The repertoire holds about 80,000 clones, with around 86% as singletons. The clonotype originates from an adult with an advanced solid tumor such as melanoma, head and neck, liver or kidney cancer. This chain joins TRBV18 and TRBJ2-1; D may match TRBD1 or TRBD2 (6 bases each). Sequencing was performed on CD4+ or CD8+ T cells sorted from blood, taken in a trial of the OX40 agonist ivuxolimab. CDR3 DNA: TGTGCCAGCTCATCTGGGGGCGGGGCCTACAATGAGCAGTTCTTC. It codes for CASSSGGGAYNEQFF.